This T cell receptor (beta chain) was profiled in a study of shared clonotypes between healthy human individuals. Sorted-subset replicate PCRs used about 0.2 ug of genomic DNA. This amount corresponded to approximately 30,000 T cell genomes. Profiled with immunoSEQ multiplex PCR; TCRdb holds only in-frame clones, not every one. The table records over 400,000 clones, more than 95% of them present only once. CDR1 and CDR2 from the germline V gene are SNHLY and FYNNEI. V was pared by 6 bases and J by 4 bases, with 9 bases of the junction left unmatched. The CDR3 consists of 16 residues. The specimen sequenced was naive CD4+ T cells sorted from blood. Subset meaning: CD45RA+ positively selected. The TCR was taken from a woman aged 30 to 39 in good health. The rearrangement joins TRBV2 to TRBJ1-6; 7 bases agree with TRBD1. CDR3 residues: CASSAGGTVYNSPLHF. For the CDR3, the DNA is TGTGCCAGCAGCGCCGGGGGGACAGTTTATAATTCACCCCTCCACTTT.